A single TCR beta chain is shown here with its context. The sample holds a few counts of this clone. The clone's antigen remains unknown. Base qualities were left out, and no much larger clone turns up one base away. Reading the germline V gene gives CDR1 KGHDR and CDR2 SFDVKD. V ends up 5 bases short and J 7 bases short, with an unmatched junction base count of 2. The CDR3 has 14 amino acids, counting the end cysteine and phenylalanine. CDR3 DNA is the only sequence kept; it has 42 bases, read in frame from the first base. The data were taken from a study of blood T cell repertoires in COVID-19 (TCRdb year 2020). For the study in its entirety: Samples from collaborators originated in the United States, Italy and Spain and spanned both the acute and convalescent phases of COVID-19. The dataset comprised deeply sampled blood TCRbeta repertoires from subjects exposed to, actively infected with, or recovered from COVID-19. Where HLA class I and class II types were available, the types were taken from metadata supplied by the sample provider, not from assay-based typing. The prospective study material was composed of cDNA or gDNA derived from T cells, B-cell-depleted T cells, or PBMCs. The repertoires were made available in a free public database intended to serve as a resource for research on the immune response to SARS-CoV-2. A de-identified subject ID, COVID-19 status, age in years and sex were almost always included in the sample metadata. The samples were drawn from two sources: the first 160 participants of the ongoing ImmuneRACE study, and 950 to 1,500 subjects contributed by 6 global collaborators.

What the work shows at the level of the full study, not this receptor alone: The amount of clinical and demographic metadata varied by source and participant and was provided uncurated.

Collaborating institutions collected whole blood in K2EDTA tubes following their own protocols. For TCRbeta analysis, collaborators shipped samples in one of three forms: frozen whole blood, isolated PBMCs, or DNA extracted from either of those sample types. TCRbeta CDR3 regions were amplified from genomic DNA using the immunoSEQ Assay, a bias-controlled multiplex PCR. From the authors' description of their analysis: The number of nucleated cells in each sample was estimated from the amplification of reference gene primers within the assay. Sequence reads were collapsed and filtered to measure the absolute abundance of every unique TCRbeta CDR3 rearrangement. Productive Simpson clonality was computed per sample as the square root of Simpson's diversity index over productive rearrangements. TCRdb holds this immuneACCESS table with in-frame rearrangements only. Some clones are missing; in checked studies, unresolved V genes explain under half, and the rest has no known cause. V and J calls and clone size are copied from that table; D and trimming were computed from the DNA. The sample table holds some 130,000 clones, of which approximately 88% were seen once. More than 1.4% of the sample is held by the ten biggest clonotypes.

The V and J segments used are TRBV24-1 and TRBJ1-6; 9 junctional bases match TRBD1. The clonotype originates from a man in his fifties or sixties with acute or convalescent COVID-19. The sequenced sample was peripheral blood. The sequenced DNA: TGTGCCACCAGTGGCGGGACAGGGAATTCACCCCTCCACTTT. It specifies CATSGGTGNSPLHF.